The sequence of this T cell receptor (beta chain) was determined in a study of blood T cell repertoires in COVID-19. Across the whole study: T cells, B-cell-depleted T cells, or PBMCs provided the cDNA or gDNA that served as material.

V lost 4 bases to trimming and J lost 3 bases, with 10 bases between them. The CDR3 length is 14 residues. Per the germline V gene, CDR1 is ENHRY and CDR2 is SYGVKD. Using immunoSEQ multiplex PCR, the repertoire was profiled, and TCRdb retains in-frame clones only, with some absent. This table holds 110,000 to 150,000 clones, about 87% found once. V gene TRBV10-3 combines with J gene TRBJ2-1; a weak D match, TRBD2 (6 bases). This clonotype was sampled from a woman aged 80 or over with acute or convalescent COVID-19. The sequencing input was peripheral blood. The CDR3 loop reads CAISAGGDYNEQFF. In nucleotides, the CDR3 is TGTGCCATCAGTGCAGGCGGGGACTACAATGAGCAGTTCTTC.